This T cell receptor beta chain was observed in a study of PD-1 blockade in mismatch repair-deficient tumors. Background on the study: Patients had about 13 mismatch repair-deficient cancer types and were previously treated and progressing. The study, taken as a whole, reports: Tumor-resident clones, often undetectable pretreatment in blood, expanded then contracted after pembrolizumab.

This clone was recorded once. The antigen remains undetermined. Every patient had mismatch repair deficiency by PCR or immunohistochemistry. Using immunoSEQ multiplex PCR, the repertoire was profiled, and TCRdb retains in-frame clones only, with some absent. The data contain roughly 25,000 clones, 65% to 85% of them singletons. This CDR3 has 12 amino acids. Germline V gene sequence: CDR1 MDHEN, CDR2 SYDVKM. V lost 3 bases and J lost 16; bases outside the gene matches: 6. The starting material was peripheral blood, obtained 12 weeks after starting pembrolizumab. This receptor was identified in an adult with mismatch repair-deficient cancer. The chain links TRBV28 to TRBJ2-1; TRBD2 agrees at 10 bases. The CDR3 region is CASSFLGTSDFF. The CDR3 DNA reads TGTGCCAGCAGTTTCCTTGGGACTAGCGATTTCTTC.